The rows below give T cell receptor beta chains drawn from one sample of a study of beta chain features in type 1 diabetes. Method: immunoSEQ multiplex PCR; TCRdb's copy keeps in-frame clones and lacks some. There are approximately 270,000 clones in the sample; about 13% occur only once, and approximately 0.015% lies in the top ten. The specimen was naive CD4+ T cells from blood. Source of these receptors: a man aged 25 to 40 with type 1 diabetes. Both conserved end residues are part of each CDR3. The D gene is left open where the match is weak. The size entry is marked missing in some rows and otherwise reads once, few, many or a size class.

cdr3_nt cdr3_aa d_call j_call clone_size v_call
TGTGCCAGCAGTCCCGGGGGGCCAGATACGCAGTATTTT CASSPGGPDTQYF - TRBJ2-3 - TRBV28
TGTGCCAGCAGCCCCCGGACAGCTCCTACTGAAGCTTTCTTT CASSPRTAPTEAFF - TRBJ1-1 few TRBV9
TGTGCCAGCAGCGTGACTGGCACAGATACGCAGTATTTT CASSVTGTDTQYF - TRBJ2-3 - TRBV25-1
TGTGCCAGCTCACCACTCGGGACTAGCGGAAACGAGCAGTACTTC CASSPLGTSGNEQYF TRBD2 TRBJ2-7 few TRBV18
TGCGCCAGCAGCGGGACTAGCGGGGATTTGACGGAGCAGTTCTTC CASSGTSGDLTEQFF TRBD2 TRBJ2-1 few TRBV5-1
TGCAGTGCCGAACAGGGTTTGGAGCAGTACTTC CSAEQGLEQYF - TRBJ2-7 - TRBV20-1
TGTGCCAGCAGCCGGACTAGCGGGATATTCAATGAGCAGTTCTTC CASSRTSGIFNEQFF TRBD2 TRBJ2-1 few TRBV11-2
TGTGCCAGCAGTTTCTGGGGAAGGGGTGATGAGCAGTTCTTC CASSFWGRGDEQFF - TRBJ2-1 - TRBV28
TGTGCCAGCAGAGAACAGGGTCAGCCCCAGCATTTT CASREQGQPQHF - TRBJ1-5 few TRBV2
TGTGCCAGCTCGGAGGGACTAGCGGAGTATGATGAGCAGTTCTTC CASSEGLAEYDEQFF TRBD2 TRBJ2-1 - TRBV18
TGTGCCAGCAGCGTAGAGTTTGGACAGTCCTACGAGCAGTACTTC CASSVEFGQSYEQYF - TRBJ2-7 - TRBV9
TGTGCCAGCAGCTTGGGGGAGGGTTATATATCTGGGGCCAACGTCCTGACTTTC CASSLGEGYISGANVLTF TRBD2 TRBJ2-6 - TRBV11-2
TGTGCCAGCAGTCCAGGACTAGCGGGAGGGCCGAGGTACGAGCAGTACTTC CASSPGLAGGPRYEQYF TRBD2 TRBJ2-7 few TRBV27
TGTGCCTGGACGACTAGCGCGGAGACCCAGTACTTC CAWTTSAETQYF TRBD2 TRBJ2-5 few TRBV30
TGCGCCAGCAGCGTGGACAGGGTCAATGAGCAGTTCTTC CASSVDRVNEQFF TRBD1 TRBJ2-1 - TRBV5-1
TGTGCCAGCAGTCCCCTCGGGACACCCGGGGACTATGGCTACACCTTC CASSPLGTPGDYGYTF - TRBJ1-2 - TRBV28
TGTGCCAGCGCTCCTAGACAGGCATCCTACGAGCAGTACTTC CASAPRQASYEQYF - TRBJ2-7 - TRBV7-2
TGTGCCAGCAGCTTAGAGGGGGGGCGGATGAACACTGAAGCTTTCTTT CASSLEGGRMNTEAFF - TRBJ1-1 - TRBV7-8
TGTGCCAGCAGCGGTCAGGGGACCCGCCAAGAGACCCAGTACTTC CASSGQGTRQETQYF - TRBJ2-5 - TRBV9
TGTGCCAGCAGGCCTCCGGGGAATACGGCAGATACGCAGTATTTT CASRPPGNTADTQYF - TRBJ2-3 few TRBV7-3
TGTGCCAGCAGCCCGGGGACAGGCCTAAGGGGCACTGAAGCTTTCTTT CASSPGTGLRGTEAFF TRBD1 TRBJ1-1 - TRBV11-2
TGTGCCAGCAGTTTACTCCAAGAGACCCAGTACTTC CASSLLQETQYF - TRBJ2-5 few TRBV28
TGCGCCAGCAGCTTTGAGAGAAACACAGATACGCAGTATTTT CASSFERNTDTQYF - TRBJ2-3 - TRBV5-1
TGTGCCTGGAGTGTACATTACTCCTACGAGCAGTACTTC CAWSVHYSYEQYF - TRBJ2-7 few TRBV30
TGCGCCAGCAGCCTTTCAACCCGGACAGGGGGCCGCTATGAGCAGTTCTTC CASSLSTRTGGRYEQFF TRBD1 TRBJ2-1 few TRBV4-3
TGTGCAAGTCGCCTCTACAGGGGGTTAGCGGACAATGAGCAGTTCTTC CASRLYRGLADNEQFF - TRBJ2-1 - TRBV12-2
TGTGCCAGCAGCGTAGGACAGGGGGACACCGGGGAGCTGTTTTTT CASSVGQGDTGELFF TRBD1 TRBJ2-2 few TRBV9
TGTGCCAGCAGCCGATCCGGGACAGGGGTCTACGAGCAGTACTTC CASSRSGTGVYEQYF TRBD1 TRBJ2-7 - TRBV4-2
TGCAGCGTTTTGACTAGCGGGAGTAGCTCCTACAATGAGCAGTTCTTC CSVLTSGSSSYNEQFF TRBD2 TRBJ2-1 - TRBV29-1
TGTGCCAGCAGCTTAAACGGGTTGTACCAAGAGACCCAGTACTTC CASSLNGLYQETQYF - TRBJ2-5 - TRBV7-2
TGTGCCAGCAGACGGGACTTTTCAAGGGAGCAGTTCTTC CASRRDFSREQFF - TRBJ2-1 - TRBV27
TGTGCCAGCAGCCTCGGGCGGGACGGGGATGGCTACACCTTC CASSLGRDGDGYTF - TRBJ1-2 - TRBV7-9
TGTGCCAGCAGCCCGGGGGGCTACGAGCAGTACTTC CASSPGGYEQYF TRBD2 TRBJ2-7 few TRBV7-9
TGTGCCAGCAGCCCCGACAGGAGCCTTAACAATGAGCAGTTCTTC CASSPDRSLNNEQFF - TRBJ2-1 - TRBV28
TGCGCCAGCAGCTTGAACAGCGGGGGGGAGACCCAGTACTTC CASSLNSGGETQYF TRBD2 TRBJ2-5 - TRBV5-1
TGTGCCAGCAGCCGGAGAAGACTAGCGGGAGGCCGCAACCTCGACAATGAGCAGTTCTTC CASSRRRLAGGRNLDNEQFF TRBD2 TRBJ2-1 few TRBV11-3
TGTGCCTGGAGTGTATTACAGGCCCACACTGAAGCTTTCTTT CAWSVLQAHTEAFF - TRBJ1-1 - TRBV30
TGTGCCAGCTCACTGGGAGCGGGAGGGGGCGAGCAGTACTTC CASSLGAGGGEQYF TRBD2 TRBJ2-7 few TRBV28
TGTGCCAGCAGCTTGGGACTAGCGGGAGCAAATGAGCAGTTCTTC CASSLGLAGANEQFF TRBD2 TRBJ2-1 few TRBV5-6